This TCR beta chain was observed in a study of T and B cells in COVID-19 patients. Study-level information: Most recovered patients had mild to moderate COVID-19 treated as outpatients.

This clonotype showed up just a few times. What it binds is unknown. TRB was amplified from roughly 250-500 ng of blood genomic DNA. With V trimmed by 6 bases and J by 3 bases, 7 bases remained unmatched. The CDR3 runs to 17 residues. Per germline, CDR1 MNHEY and CDR2 SVGAGI. Study-wide results and caveats: In COVID-19 patients, T cell receptor beta variable and joining gene use was reportedly strongly skewed.

Multiplex PCR with BIOMED2 TRB-A/B primer pools amplified TRB rearrangements. TCRdb reprocessed the multiplex PCR reads via MiXCR and lists one record per CDR3 protein. In the table there are about 5,200 distinct CDR3 sequences, about 25% of which are singletons. Sequencing was done on a sample of blood. The gene calls are TRBV6-5 and TRBJ2-3, with 15 bases aligning to TRBD2. The sequence came from a human donor with active COVID-19. DNA of the CDR3: TGTGCCAGCAGCTTCCGGACTAGCGGGAGGGGGACAGATACGCAGTATTTT. Protein sequence: CASSFRTSGRGTDTQYF.